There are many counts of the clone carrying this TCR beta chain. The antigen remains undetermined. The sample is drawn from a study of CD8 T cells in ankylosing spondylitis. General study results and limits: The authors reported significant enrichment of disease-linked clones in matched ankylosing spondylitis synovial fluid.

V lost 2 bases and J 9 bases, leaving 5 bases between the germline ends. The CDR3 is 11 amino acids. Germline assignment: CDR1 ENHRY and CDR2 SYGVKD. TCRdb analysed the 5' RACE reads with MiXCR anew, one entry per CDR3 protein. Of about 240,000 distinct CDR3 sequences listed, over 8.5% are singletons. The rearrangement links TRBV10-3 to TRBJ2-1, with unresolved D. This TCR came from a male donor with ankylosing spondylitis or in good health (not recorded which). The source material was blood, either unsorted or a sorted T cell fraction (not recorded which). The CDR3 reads CAISEAGEQFF. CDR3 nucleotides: TGTGCCATCAGTGAGGCCGGTGAGCAGTTCTTC.